The clone carrying this T cell receptor beta chain was picked up one time. Its antigen is as yet unknown. This record comes from a study of cytomegalovirus exposure and HLA in healthy donors. Study details: The approximately 120 million unique TCR beta sequences, from roughly 170 million T cells, were found by an earlier analysis.

Use of 60 Vbeta and 13 Jbeta primers characterized the PCR. Clones were sequenced by immunoSEQ multiplex PCR, and TCRdb holds only the in-frame ones, with some missing. The sample shows some 130,000 clones, around three quarters of them seen only once. Study results and caveats: It was confirmed in vitro that a few of the CMV-associated chains were specific for CMV antigens.

Nominally healthy donors provided the samples, though records likely missed some immune exposures. This CDR3 contains 14 residues. With 7 bases removed from V and 6 bases from J, the gap between germline ends came to 18 bases. Germline loops: CDR1 MDHEN, CDR2 SYDVKM. The TCR originated in a man between 40 and 49 years old in good health and CMV-seronegative. This chain connects TRBV28 to TRBJ1-1; D unresolved. The sample consisted of PBMCs. The CDR3 DNA sequence: TGTGCCAGCACTTCTGGAGGTTCGAGCGCTGAAGCTTTCTTT. Translating gives CASTSGGSSAEAFF.